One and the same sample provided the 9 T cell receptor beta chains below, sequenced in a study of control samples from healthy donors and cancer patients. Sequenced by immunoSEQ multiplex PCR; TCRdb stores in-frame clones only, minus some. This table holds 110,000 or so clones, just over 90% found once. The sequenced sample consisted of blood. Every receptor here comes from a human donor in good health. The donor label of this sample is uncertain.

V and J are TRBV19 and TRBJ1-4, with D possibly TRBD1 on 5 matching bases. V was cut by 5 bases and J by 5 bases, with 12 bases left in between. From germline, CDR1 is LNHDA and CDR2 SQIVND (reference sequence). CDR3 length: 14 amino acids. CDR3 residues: CASSPEGRNEKLFF. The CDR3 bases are TGTGCCAGTAGTCCCGAGGGACGAAATGAAAAACTGTTTTTT. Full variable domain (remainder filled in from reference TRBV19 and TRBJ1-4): DGGITQSPKYLFRKEGQNVTLSCEQNLNHDAMYWYRQDPGQGLRLIYYSQIVNDFQKGDIAEGYSVSREKKESFPLTVTSAQKNPTAFYLCASSPEGRNEKLFFGSGTQLSVL.

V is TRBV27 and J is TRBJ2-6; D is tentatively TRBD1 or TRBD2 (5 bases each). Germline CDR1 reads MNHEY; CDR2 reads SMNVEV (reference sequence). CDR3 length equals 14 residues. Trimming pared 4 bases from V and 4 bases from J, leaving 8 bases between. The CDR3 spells CASSSGAGANVLTF. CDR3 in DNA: TGTGCCAGCAGTTCCGGGGCCGGGGCCAACGTCCTGACTTTC.

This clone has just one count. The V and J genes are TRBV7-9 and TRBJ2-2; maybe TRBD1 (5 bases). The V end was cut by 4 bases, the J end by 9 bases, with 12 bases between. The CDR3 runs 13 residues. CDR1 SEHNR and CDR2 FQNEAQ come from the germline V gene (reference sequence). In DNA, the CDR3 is TGTGCCAGCAGCTCCACAGGCGTGTGGGAGCTGTTTTTT. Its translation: CASSSTGVWELFF.

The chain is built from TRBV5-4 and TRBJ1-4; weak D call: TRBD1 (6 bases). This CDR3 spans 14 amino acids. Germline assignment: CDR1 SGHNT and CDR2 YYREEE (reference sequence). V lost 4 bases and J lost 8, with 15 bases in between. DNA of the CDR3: TGTGCCAGCAGCCCAAACCAAGACAGGGAAAAACTGTTTTTT. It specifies CASSPNQDREKLFF.

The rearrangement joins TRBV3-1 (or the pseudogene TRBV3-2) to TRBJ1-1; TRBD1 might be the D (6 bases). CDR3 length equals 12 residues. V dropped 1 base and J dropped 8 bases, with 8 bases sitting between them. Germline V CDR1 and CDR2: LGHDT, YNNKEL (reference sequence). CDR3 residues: CASSQGTVEAFF. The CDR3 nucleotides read TGTGCCAGCAGCCAAGGGACAGTCGAAGCTTTCTTT.

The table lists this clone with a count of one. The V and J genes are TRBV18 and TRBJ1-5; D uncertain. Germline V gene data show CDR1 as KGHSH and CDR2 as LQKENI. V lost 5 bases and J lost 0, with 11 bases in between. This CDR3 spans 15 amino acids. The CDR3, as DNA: TGTGCCAGCTCAGCGACATTAAATAGCAATCAGCCCCAGCATTTT. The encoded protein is CASSATLNSNQPQHF.

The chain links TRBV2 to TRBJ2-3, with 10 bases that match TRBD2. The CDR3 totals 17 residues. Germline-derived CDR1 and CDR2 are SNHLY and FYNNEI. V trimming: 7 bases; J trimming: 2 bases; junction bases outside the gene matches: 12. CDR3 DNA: TGTGCCAGCATGAGGACCGGGACTAGCGCTATCACAGATACGCAGTATTTT. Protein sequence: CASMRTGTSAITDTQYF.

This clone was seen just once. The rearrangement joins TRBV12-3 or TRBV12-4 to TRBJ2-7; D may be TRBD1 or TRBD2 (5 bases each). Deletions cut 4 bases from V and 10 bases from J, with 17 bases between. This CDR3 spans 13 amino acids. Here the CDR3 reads CASSSGPGSTQYF. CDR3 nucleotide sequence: TGTGCCAGCAGTTCGGGACCAGGATCTACCCAGTACTTC.

The CDR3 here is CASSEGTSGLYEQYF. In DNA form, the CDR3 reads TGTGCCAGCAGTGAGGGGACTAGCGGACTTTACGAGCAGTACTTC. The genes are TRBV6-1 and TRBJ2-7; 11 bases map to TRBD2. Trimming removed 3 bases from V and 4 bases from J; junction bases left unmatched: 5. The CDR3 is 15 amino acids. Germline CDR1 is MNHNS and CDR2 is SASEGT.